This T cell receptor (beta chain) originates from a study of T cell repertoires in cytomegalovirus infection (dated by TCRdb to between 2018 and 2021). For the study in its entirety: Peptide stimulations targeted recently identified HLA-C-restricted CMV epitopes, whose presentation resists viral immunomodulation, together with well-studied HLA-B-restricted epitopes. Donor HLA type was relevant to the analysis, as public TCR beta signatures indicated carriage of CMV infection together with the matching HLA type. Results and caveats for the whole study, not just this receptor: Cumulative frequency of public TCR beta family members discriminated carriers of CMV infection plus the relevant HLA type in this cohort and an independent approximately 350-donor cohort. The ex vivo response was dominated by HLA-C-restricted CMV-specific TCR beta clonotypes, and the single most frequent clonotype in two of eight donors was supplied by these HLA-C-restricted clonotypes.

This specimen's treatment or condition label, interpreted: in vitro stimulation with specific CMV peptide epitopes to enrich CMV-specific T cells. This clonotype appeared a few times. Its antigen specificity is not known. There are no base qualities to consult, and no much larger clone falls within one base. Sequencing relied on an Illumina HiSeq 1500. TCRdb ran its own pipeline on the public reads, namely fastp trimming at Q25 and MiXCR clone calling, and kept in-frame beta chains. Each record represents a unique CDR3 protein, reported with the most common genes and DNA among its rows. In this sample the table shows about 830,000 distinct CDR3 sequences, 30% to 35% of which occur a single time. The top ten clonotypes cover 9.5% to 15% of the sample. From cysteine to phenylalanine, the CDR3 is 16 amino acids long. The read is trimmed to its CDR3 DNA, 48 bases read in frame from base 1. Trimming at the junction amounts to 0 bases on V and 0 bases on J, and the germline ends lie 10 bases apart. Looking up the germline V gene (reference sequence) yields CDR1 SGHNT and CDR2 YYREEE.

The source was cultured CD8+ T cells from PBMCs, collected from culture after CMV antigen stimulation. The sequence was collected from a human donor in good health (CMV status not recorded). Some clones in this sample may be carry-over from other donors' samples. This chain is built from TRBV5-4 and TRBJ2-1; the D segment could be TRBD2, given 6 matching bases. CDR3 loop: CASSLGRGYSYNEQFF. The nucleotide sequence is given as TGTGCCAGCAGCTTGGGACGGGGGTACTCCTACAATGAGCAGTTCTTC.